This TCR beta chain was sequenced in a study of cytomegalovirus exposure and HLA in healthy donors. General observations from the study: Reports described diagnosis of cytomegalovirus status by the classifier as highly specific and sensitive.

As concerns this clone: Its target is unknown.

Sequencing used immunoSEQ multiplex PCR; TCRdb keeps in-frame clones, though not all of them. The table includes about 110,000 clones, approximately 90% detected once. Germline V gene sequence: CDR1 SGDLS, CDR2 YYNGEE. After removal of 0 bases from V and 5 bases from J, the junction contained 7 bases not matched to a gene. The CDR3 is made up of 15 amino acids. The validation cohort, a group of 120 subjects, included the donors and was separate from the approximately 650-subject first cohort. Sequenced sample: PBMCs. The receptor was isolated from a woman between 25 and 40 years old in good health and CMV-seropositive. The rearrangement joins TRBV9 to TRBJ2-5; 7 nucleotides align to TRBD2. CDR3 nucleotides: TGTGCCAGCAGCGTAGGAGGGGCGCGGGGGGAGACCCAGTACTTC. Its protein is CASSVGGARGETQYF.